This T cell receptor (beta chain) was obtained from a study of beta chain features in type 1 diabetes. Whole-study findings and limits: A moderate, significant TCRB CDR3 shortening appeared in type 1 diabetes across four CD4+ subsets.

Sequenced material consisted of expressed TCRB transcripts (all of the isolated RNA was reverse transcribed). Some clones are missing from TCRdb's copy, which holds only in-frame ones; the method was immunoSEQ multiplex PCR. The table lists approximately 250,000 clones, approximately 25% of them singletons. The V and J ends lost 5 bases and 7 bases respectively, with 6 bases between them. CDR3 length: 10 amino acids. Per the germline V gene, CDR1 is SNHLY and CDR2 is FYNNEI. Only a few counts were recorded for this clone. Antigen specificity is unknown. Sequencing was performed on naive CD4+ T cells from blood. This chain connects TRBV2 to TRBJ2-7; TRBD1 might be the D (5 bases). The sequence came from a woman aged 30 to 39 with type 1 diabetes. The CDR3 nucleotides are TGTGCCAGCAGTCCAGGGGAGCAGTACTTC. It specifies CASSPGEQYF.